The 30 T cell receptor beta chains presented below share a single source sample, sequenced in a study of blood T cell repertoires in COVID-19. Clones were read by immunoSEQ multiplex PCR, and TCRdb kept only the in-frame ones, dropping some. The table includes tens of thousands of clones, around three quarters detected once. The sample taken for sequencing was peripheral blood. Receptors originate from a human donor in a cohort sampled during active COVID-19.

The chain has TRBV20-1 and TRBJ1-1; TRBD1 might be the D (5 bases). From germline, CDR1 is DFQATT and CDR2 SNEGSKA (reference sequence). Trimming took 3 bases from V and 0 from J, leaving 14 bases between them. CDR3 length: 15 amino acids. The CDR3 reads CSASGDSLMNTEAFF. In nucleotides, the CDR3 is TGCAGTGCTAGTGGAGACAGCCTAATGAACACTGAAGCTTTCTTT.

The CDR3 reads CASRVGQIQNIQYF. Written as DNA, the CDR3 is TGTGCAAGTCGCGTCGGACAGATTCAAAACATTCAGTACTTC. The rearrangement links TRBV12-2 to TRBJ2-4; the table's D call of TRBD1 was not tested on the DNA. TRBV12-2 is a documented pseudogene. The CDR3 loop spans 14 amino acids.

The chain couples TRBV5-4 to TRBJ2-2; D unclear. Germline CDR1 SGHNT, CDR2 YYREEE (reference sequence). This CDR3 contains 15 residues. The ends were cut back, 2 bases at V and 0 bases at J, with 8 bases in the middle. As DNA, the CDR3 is TGTGCCAGCAGCTTCCGCAGCGCGAACACCGGGGAGCTGTTTTTT. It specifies CASSFRSANTGELFF.

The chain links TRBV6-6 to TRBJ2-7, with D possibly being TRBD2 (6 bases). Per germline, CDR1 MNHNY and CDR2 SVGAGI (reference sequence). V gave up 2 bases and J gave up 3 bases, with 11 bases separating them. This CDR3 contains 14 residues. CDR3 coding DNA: TGTGCCAGCAGTTACGTCGGGAGAGTCTACGAGCAGTACTTC. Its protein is CASSYVGRVYEQYF.

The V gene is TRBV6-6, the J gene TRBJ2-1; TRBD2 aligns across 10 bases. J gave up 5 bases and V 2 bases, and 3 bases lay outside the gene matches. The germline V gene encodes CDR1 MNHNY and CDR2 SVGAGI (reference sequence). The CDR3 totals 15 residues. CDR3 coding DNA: TGTGCCAGCAGTTACCGCGGACTAGCGGACAATGAGCAGTTCTTC. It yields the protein CASSYRGLADNEQFF.

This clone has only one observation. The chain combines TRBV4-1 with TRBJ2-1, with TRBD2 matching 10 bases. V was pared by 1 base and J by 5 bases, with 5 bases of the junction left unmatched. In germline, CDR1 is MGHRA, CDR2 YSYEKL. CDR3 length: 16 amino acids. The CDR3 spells CASSQGLAGADNEQFF. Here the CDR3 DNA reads TGCGCCAGCAGCCAAGGCCTAGCGGGAGCAGACAATGAGCAGTTCTTC.

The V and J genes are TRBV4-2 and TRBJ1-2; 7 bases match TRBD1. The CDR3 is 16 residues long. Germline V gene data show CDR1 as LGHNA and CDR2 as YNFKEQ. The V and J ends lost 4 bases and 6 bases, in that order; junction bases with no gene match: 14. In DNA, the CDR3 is TGTGCCAGCAGCCCGAAACTTGGCAGGGGGAAGAATGGCTACACCTTC. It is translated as CASSPKLGRGKNGYTF.

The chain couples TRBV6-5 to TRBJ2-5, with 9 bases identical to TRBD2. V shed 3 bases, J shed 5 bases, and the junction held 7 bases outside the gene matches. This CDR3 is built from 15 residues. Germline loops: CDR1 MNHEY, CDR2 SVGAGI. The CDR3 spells CASSYKREVGETQYF. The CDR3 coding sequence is TGTGCCAGCAGTTATAAGCGGGAGGTTGGGGAGACCCAGTACTTC.

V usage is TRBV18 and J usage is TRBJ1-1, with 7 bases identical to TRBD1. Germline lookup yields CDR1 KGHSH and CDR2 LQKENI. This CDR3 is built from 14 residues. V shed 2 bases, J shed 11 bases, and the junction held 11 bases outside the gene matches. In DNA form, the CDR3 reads TGTGCCAGCTCACCATCTATTGTCGGACAGGAGGCTTTCTTT. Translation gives CASSPSIVGQEAFF.

The CDR3 protein is CAWSGGLAVTKNIQYF. The CDR3, as DNA: TGTGCCTGGAGTGGAGGACTAGCGGTAACCAAAAACATTCAGTACTTC. This chain connects TRBV30 to TRBJ2-4; 10 nucleotides line up with TRBD2. Germline CDR1 reads GTSNPN; CDR2 reads SVGIG (reference sequence). V shed 1 base and J 2 bases; nucleotides not matched to a gene: 5. The CDR3 totals 16 residues.

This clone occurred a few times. The CDR3 sequence is CASTQGRGNTEAFF. In DNA form, the CDR3 reads TGTGCCAGCACTCAAGGCCGGGGAAACACTGAAGCTTTCTTT. The rearrangement uses TRBV6-5 and TRBJ1-1; D is uncertain. Germline V gene data show CDR1 as MNHEY and CDR2 as SVGAGI. Trimming took 7 bases from V and 2 from J, leaving 14 bases between them. The CDR3 runs to 14 residues.

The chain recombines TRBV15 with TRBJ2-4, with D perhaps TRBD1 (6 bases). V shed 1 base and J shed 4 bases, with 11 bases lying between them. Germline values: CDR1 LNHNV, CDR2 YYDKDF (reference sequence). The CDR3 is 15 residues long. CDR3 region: CATSRAGTSKNIQYF. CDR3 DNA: TGTGCCACCAGCAGAGCTGGGACATCGAAAAACATTCAGTACTTC.

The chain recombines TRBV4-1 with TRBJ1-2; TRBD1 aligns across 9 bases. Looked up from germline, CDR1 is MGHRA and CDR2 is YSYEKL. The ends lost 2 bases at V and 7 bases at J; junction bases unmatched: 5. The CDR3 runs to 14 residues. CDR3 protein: CASSQRTGDVGYTF. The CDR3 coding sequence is TGCGCCAGCAGCCAAAGGACAGGGGACGTTGGCTACACCTTC.

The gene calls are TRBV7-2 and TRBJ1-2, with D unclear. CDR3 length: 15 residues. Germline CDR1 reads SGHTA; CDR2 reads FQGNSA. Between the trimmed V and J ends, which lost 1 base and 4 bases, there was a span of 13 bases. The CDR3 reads CASSLGLPKLYGYTF. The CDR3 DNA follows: TGTGCCAGCAGCTTAGGCTTACCGAAGCTCTATGGCTACACCTTC.

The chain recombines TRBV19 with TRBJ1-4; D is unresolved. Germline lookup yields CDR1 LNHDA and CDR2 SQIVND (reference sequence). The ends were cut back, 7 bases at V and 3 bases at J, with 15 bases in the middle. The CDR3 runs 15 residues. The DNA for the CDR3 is TGTGCCAGTACCCTCCTCGGCGGAGCTAATGAAAAACTGTTTTTT. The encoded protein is CASTLLGGANEKLFF.

The chain's CDR3 is CASSEPRTGGRTEAFF. DNA for the CDR3: TGTGCCAGCAGTGAACCGAGGACAGGGGGCCGGACTGAAGCTTTCTTT. V gene TRBV2 combines with J gene TRBJ1-1; TRBD1 matches at 11 bases. This CDR3 has 16 amino acids. Germline V gene data show CDR1 as SNHLY and CDR2 as FYNNEI. V trimming: 2 bases; J trimming: 5 bases; junction bases outside the gene matches: 7.

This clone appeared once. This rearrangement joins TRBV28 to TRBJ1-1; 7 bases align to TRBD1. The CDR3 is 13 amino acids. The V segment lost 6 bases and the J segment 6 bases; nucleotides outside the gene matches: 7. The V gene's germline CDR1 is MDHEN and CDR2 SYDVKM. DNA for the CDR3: TGTGCCAGCAGACGTAGGGACAGAGCTGAAGCTTTCTTT. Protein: CASRRRDRAEAFF. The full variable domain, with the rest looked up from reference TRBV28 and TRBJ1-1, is DVKVTQSSRYLVKRTGEKVFLECVQDMDHENMFWYRQDPGLGLRLIYFSYDVKMKEKGDIPEGYSVSREKKERFSLILESASTNQTSMYLCASRRRDRAEAFFGQGTRLTVV.

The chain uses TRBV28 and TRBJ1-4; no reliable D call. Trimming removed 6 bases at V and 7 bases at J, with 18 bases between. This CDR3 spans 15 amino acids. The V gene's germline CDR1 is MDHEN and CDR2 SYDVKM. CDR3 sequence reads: CASSWRSRPREKLFF. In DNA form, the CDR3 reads TGTGCCAGCAGCTGGCGTTCGAGGCCACGTGAAAAACTGTTTTTT. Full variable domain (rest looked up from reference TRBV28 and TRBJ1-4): DVKVTQSSRYLVKRTGEKVFLECVQDMDHENMFWYRQDPGLGLRLIYFSYDVKMKEKGDIPEGYSVSREKKERFSLILESASTNQTSMYLCASSWRSRPREKLFFGSGTQLSVL.

CDR3 in DNA: TGCAGCGCCGGGACAGTGAACACTGAAGCTTTCTTT. This gives the protein CSAGTVNTEAFF. The chain links TRBV29-1 to TRBJ1-1; 7 bases map to TRBD1. The V and J ends lost 7 bases and 0 bases, in that order; junction bases with no gene match: 2. The CDR3 is 12 residues long. Germline-derived CDR1 and CDR2 are SQVTM and ANQGSEA.

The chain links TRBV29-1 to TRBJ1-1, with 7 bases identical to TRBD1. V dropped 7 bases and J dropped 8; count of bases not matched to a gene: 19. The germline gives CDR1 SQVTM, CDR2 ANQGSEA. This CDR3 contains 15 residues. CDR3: CSGTGAPEVPLEAFF. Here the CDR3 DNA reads TGCAGCGGGACAGGAGCGCCAGAAGTACCATTGGAAGCTTTCTTT.

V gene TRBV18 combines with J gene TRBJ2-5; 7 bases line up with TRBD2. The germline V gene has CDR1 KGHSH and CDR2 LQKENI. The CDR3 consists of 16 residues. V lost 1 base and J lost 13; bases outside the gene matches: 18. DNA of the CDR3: TGTGCCAGCTCACCACTCAAGAATGCGGGAGCCCACTCCATGTACTTC. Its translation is CASSPLKNAGAHSMYF.

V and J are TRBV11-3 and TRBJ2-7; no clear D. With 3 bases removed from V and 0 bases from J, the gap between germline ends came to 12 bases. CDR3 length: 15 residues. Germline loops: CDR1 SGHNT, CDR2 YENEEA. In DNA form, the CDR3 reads TGTGCCAGCAGCTTGAGGCAGCGAAGCTCCTACGAGCAGTACTTC. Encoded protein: CASSLRQRSSYEQYF. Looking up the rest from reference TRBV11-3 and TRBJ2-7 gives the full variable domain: EAGVVQSPRYKIIEKKQPVAFWCNPISGHNTLYWYLQNLGQGPELLIRYENEEAVDDSQLPKDRFSAERLKGVDSTLKIQPAELGDSAVYLCASSLRQRSSYEQYFGPGTRLTVT.

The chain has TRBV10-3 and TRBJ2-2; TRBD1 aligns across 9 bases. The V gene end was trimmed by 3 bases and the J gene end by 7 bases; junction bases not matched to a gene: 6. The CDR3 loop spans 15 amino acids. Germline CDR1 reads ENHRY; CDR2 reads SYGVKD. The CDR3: CAISERDRAIGELFF. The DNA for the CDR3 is TGTGCCATCAGTGAAAGGGACAGGGCCATCGGGGAGCTGTTTTTT.

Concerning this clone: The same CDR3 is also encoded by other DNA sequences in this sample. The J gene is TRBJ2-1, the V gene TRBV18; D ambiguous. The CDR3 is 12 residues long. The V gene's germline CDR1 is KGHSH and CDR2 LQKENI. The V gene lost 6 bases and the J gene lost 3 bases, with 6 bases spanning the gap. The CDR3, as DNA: TGTGCCAGCTCTCCCAACTACAATGAGCAGTTCTTC. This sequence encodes CASSPNYNEQFF.

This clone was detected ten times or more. CDR3 in amino acids: CASNRGQGAYEQYF. In DNA form, the CDR3 reads TGTGCCAGCAACAGAGGGCAGGGGGCCTACGAGCAGTACTTC. This chain links TRBV6-6 with TRBJ2-7; TRBD1 aligns across 7 bases. J lost 2 bases, V lost 7 bases, and 8 bases had no gene match. There are 14 residues in the CDR3. Germline values: CDR1 MNHNY, CDR2 SVGAGI (reference sequence).

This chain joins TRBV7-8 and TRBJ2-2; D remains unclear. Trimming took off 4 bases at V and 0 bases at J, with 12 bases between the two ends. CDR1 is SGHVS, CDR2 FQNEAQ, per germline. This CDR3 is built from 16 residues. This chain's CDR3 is CASSSRVDANTGELFF. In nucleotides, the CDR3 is TGTGCCAGCAGCTCCCGGGTCGACGCGAACACCGGGGAGCTGTTTTTT.

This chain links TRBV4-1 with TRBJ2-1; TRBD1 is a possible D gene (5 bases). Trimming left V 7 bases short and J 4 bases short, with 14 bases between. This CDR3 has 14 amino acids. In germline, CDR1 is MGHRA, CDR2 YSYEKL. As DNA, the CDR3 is TGCGCCAGCACCCCGACAGCAAGTTACAATGAGCAGTTCTTC. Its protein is CASTPTASYNEQFF.

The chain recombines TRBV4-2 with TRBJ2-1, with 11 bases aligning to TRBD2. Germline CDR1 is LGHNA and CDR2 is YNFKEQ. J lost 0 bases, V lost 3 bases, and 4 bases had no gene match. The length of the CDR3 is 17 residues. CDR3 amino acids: CASSQGTSGSSYNEQFF. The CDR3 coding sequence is TGTGCCAGCAGCCAGGGGACTAGCGGTAGCTCCTACAATGAGCAGTTCTTC.

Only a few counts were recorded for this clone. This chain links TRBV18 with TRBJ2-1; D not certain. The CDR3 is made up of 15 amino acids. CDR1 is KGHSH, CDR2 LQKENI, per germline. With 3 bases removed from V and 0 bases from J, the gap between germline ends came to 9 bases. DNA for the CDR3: TGTGCCAGCTCACCCGAGAGGAGCTCCTACAATGAGCAGTTCTTC. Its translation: CASSPERSSYNEQFF.

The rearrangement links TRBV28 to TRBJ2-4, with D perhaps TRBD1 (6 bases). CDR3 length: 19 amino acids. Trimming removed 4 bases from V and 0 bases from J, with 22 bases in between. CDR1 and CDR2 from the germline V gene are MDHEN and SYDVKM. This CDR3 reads CASSYGQDSFMLAKNIQYF. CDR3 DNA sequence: TGTGCCAGCAGTTATGGCCAGGACAGCTTCATGCTAGCCAAAAACATTCAGTACTTC.